This is a list of T cell receptor beta chains from one sample in a study of T cells after yellow fever vaccination. TCRdb reanalysed the 5' RACE reads using MiXCR and keeps one entry per CDR3 protein. The table lists roughly 340,000 distinct CDR3 sequences, 8.7% of them singletons. Sample: PBMCs, taken on the day of the first yellow fever vaccination. The receptors here all came from a man younger than 35 who received the YFV17D yellow fever vaccine. CDR3s include the opening cysteine and the closing phenylalanine or tryptophan. D genes are given only for firm matches. Where a row states a size, it is once, few, many or the class of an expanded clone; other rows omit it.

j_call clone_size d_call v_call cdr3_nt cdr3_aa
TRBJ2-1 few TRBD1 TRBV12-3/TRBV12-4 TGTGCCAGCCGACAGGGGTCCAATGAGCAGTTCTTC CASRQGSNEQFF
TRBJ2-1 many TRBD1 TRBV5-1 TGCGCCAGCAGCCAGATGACAGGGGACGATGAGCAGTTCTTC CASSQMTGDDEQFF
TRBJ2-1 few . TRBV4-3 TGCGCCAGCAGCCAAGAGGGTTACAATGAGCAGTTCTTC CASSQEGYNEQFF
TRBJ2-3 . TRBD2 TRBV5-1 TGCGCCAGCAGGAGTCTAGCGGGGGCAGATACGCAGTATTTT CASRSLAGADTQYF
TRBJ1-2 many . TRBV6-5 TGTGCCAGCAGTTACTCGGGCAGGGGTAACTATGGCTACACCTTC CASSYSGRGNYGYTF
TRBJ2-1 many TRBD2 TRBV7-3 TGTGCCAGCAGCTTAGGACGGGGGGCGGGAGGTGAGCAGTTCTTC CASSLGRGAGGEQFF
TRBJ1-3 . TRBD1 TRBV20-1 TGCAGCGGGACAGGGGGCTTAGGAAACACCATATATTTT CSGTGGLGNTIYF
TRBJ2-3 few TRBD1 TRBV18 TGTGCCAGCTCCCTCGGGACAGGGGCAGATACGCAGTATTTT CASSLGTGADTQYF
TRBJ2-5 many . TRBV20-1 TGCAGTGCTAGAGGAGGGGGTGGGGAGACCCAGTACTTC CSARGGGGETQYF
TRBJ1-2 . . TRBV6-1 TGTGCCAGCAGTGAAAGGGTAAACTATGGCTACACCTTC CASSERVNYGYTF
TRBJ2-7 . TRBD1 TRBV10-3 TGTGCCATCAGTGGGACCGGGACAGCTTCCTACGAGCAGTACTTC CAISGTGTASYEQYF
TRBJ2-2 few TRBD2 TRBV9 TGTGCCAGTATGGCGGGGGGCCCCACCGGGGAGCTGTTTTTT CASMAGGPTGELFF
TRBJ2-2 few . TRBV29-1 TGCAGCGTTGAAGATTGGACCGGAGGCTCGGGGGAGCTGTTTTTT CSVEDWTGGSGELFF
TRBJ1-5 . . TRBV5-6 TGTGCCAGCAGCTTGTCGGTGAGCAATCAGCCCCAGCATTTT CASSLSVSNQPQHF
TRBJ1-1 . . TRBV9 TGTGCCAGCAGCGTAGTCTATCGCCGGTTTCGCACTGAAGCTTTCTTT CASSVVYRRFRTEAFF
TRBJ2-4 . . TRBV6-5 TGTGCCAGCAGTTACTCCCCCCCGTCTCAAAACATTCAGTACTTC CASSYSPPSQNIQYF
TRBJ2-3 many . TRBV27 TGTGCCAGCAGTTTATCGATGGGGAATACGCAGTATTTT CASSLSMGNTQYF
TRBJ2-5 many . TRBV7-9 TGTGCCAGCAGCCCACCCACCGTGATTGAAGAGACCCAGTACTTC CASSPPTVIEETQYF
TRBJ2-1 few TRBD1 TRBV7-2 TGTGCCAGCAGCCCTACCGGGACAGGAAAGCAGTTCTTC CASSPTGTGKQFF
TRBJ1-2 few . TRBV11-2 TGTGCCAGCAGCTTAGAGCTTTTGGGTCAGATCGGAGGTCCTGGCTACACCTTC CASSLELLGQIGGPGYTF
TRBJ2-7 many . TRBV3-1 TGTGCCAGCGGGGGCCAACCCTCCTACGAGCAGTACTTC CASGGQPSYEQYF
TRBJ1-1 . . TRBV5-1 TGCGCCAGCAGCCCCGGAGACATGAACACTGAAGCTTTCTTT CASSPGDMNTEAFF
TRBJ1-2 . . TRBV6-1 TGTGCCAGCAGACCCCGGCTTGAGTATGGCTACACCTTC CASRPRLEYGYTF
TRBJ1-2 few . TRBV12-3/TRBV12-4 TGTGCCAGCAGCGGGGGGGTACCCGGCTACACCTTC CASSGGVPGYTF
TRBJ2-2 few . TRBV7-2 TGTGCCAGCAGCTTAGAGCACACCACCGGGGAGCTGTTTTTT CASSLEHTTGELFF
TRBJ1-1 few . TRBV5-6 TGTGCCAGCAGCCCCGACTTATCGAACACTGAAGCTTTCTTT CASSPDLSNTEAFF
TRBJ1-6 . . TRBV4-1 TGCGCCAGCAGCCAAGTGGGGGTTAGGGGGAATTCACCCCTCCACTTT CASSQVGVRGNSPLHF
TRBJ2-3 . TRBD2 TRBV4-2 TGTGCCAGCAGTCAACTAGCGGAGGGGCCAGATACGCAGTATTTT CASSQLAEGPDTQYF
TRBJ2-1 many . TRBV28 TGTGCCAGCAGTTTATCTTCCCGGGGGCGCAATGAGCAGTTCTTC CASSLSSRGRNEQFF
TRBJ2-2 many TRBD2 TRBV4-2 TGTGCCAGCAGCCAAGGGGGGGGCACCGGGGAGCTGTTTTTT CASSQGGGTGELFF
TRBJ1-1 few TRBD1 TRBV24-1 TGTGCCACCAGTGATACCCGACAGGGAAACACTGAAGCTTTCTTT CATSDTRQGNTEAFF
TRBJ2-5 many TRBD1 TRBV13 TGTGCCAGCACGTACAGGGGTCAAGAGACCCAGTACTTC CASTYRGQETQYF
TRBJ2-5 few . TRBV4-2 TGTGCCAGCAGCCAAGAGGGGGCCATGGAGACCCAGTACTTC CASSQEGAMETQYF
TRBJ2-1 few TRBD2 TRBV20-1 TGCAGTGCTAGACCGACTAGCGGGGGGGATCCCAATGAGCAGTTCTTC CSARPTSGGDPNEQFF
TRBJ2-3 few . TRBV5-4 TGTGCCAGCAGCTCAATTCTTTGGCGGGGGCGCACAGATACGCAGTATTTT CASSSILWRGRTDTQYF
TRBJ1-1 few . TRBV27 TGTGCCAGCAAAGGGCGGGGAAGAGCTGAAGCTTTCTTT CASKGRGRAEAFF
TRBJ2-7 . . TRBV7-2 TGTGCCAGCAGCGGGGCCTTGGGCTCCTACGAGCAGTACTTC CASSGALGSYEQYF
TRBJ1-6 few . TRBV11-2 TGTGCCAGCAGCTCCTTCGGGAGACCGAATAATTCACCCCTCCACTTT CASSSFGRPNNSPLHF
TRBJ2-1 . . TRBV4-1 TGCGCCAGCAGCCAAGACAGGGTAAGCAATGAGCAGTTCTTC CASSQDRVSNEQFF
TRBJ2-1 . TRBD2 TRBV9 TGTGCCAGCAGCGTGGCCGGGACTAGCCTGTTCTTC CASSVAGTSLFF
TRBJ1-1 many . TRBV12-3/TRBV12-4 TGTGCCAGCAGCCGGACCACATTAGAAGCTTTCTTT CASSRTTLEAFF
TRBJ2-2 few . TRBV12-3/TRBV12-4 TGTGCCAGCATCCCGGGACATACGAACACCGGGGAGCTGTTTTTT CASIPGHTNTGELFF
TRBJ2-5 few . TRBV20-1 TGCAGTGCTAGATCCTGGGGGGCAGAAGAGACCCAGTACTTC CSARSWGAEETQYF
TRBJ1-5 few . TRBV12-3/TRBV12-4 TGTGCCAGCACTCAACAGGAGAATCAGCCCCAGCATTTT CASTQQENQPQHF
TRBJ2-3 . TRBD2 TRBV5-1 TGCGCCAGCAGCATTGGACTAGCGGGGGCCGGGAGCCCAGATACGCAGTATTTT CASSIGLAGAGSPDTQYF
TRBJ2-3 . . TRBV12-3/TRBV12-4 TGTGCCAGCAGTTTCGACCTCGAAGTATCAGATACGCAGTATTTT CASSFDLEVSDTQYF
TRBJ2-1 few . TRBV14 TGTGCCAGCAGCCAGGACCTTAGGGGGGGCTTTTCTACGGATGAGCAGTGCTTC CASSQDLRGGFSTDEQCF
TRBJ2-6 . TRBD1 TRBV30 TGTGCCTGGAGTGGACCGGGACAGGGCCCTCCTGGGGCCAACGTCCTGACTTTC CAWSGPGQGPPGANVLTF
TRBJ2-3 many TRBD2 TRBV7-2 TGTGCCAGCAGCCCGGGACTAGGGTGGGATACGCAGTATTTT CASSPGLGWDTQYF
TRBJ1-5 . . TRBV5-1 TGCGCCAGCAGCCCGGAGGGGGGGAGCAATCAGCCCCAGCATTTT CASSPEGGSNQPQHF